This T cell receptor (beta chain) appears in the sequencing data of a study of PD-1 blockade in classical Hodgkin lymphoma. CDR3 length equals 16 residues. TCRdb's table, derived via immunoSEQ multiplex PCR, lists solely in-frame clones and lacks some. The sample holds about 21,000 clones, 84% seen once. To note about this clone: Its antigen is as yet unknown.

Study-wide points: While CD8+ TCR diversity did not rise significantly by C4D1, CD4+ TCR diversity did. Possible causes of repertoire differences, disease activity or prior therapy, remain undefined. Individuals initiating nivolumab under 1 year after ASCT were excluded. Complete responders had baseline diversity similar to newly diagnosed patients.

Indicated time point: cycle 4 day 1 (C4D1), after 5 to 7 weeks of nivolumab. The patients all showed relapse after autologous stem cell transplantation, while their brentuximab vedotin exposure varied. Magnetic negative selection of thawed PBMCs yielded the CD8+ T cells. The TCR originated in a human donor with classical Hodgkin lymphoma. The source material was CD8+ T cells from blood, sampled before the fourth cycle of nivolumab. The chain recombines TRBV21-1 with TRBJ2-3. TRBV21-1 is marked as a pseudogene. The CDR3 DNA reads TGTGCCAGCAGCAAGGGCAACGGAGGACACACAGATACGCAGTATTTT. Translating it yields CASSKGNGGHTDTQYF.